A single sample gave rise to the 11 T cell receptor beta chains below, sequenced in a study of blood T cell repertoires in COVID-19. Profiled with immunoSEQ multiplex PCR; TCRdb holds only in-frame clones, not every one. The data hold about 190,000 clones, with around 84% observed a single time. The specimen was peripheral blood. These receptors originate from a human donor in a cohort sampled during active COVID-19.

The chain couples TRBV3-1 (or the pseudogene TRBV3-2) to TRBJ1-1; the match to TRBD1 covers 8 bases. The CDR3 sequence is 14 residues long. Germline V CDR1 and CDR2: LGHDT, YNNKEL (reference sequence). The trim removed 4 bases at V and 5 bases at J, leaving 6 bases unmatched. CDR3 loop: CASSLLRTGTEAFF. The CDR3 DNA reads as TGTGCCAGCAGCCTACTAAGGACAGGGACTGAAGCTTTCTTT.

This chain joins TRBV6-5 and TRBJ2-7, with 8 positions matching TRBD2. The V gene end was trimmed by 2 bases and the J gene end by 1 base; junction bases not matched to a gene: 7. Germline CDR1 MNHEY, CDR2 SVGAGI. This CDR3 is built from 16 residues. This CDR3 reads CASSYIGGGPSYEQYV. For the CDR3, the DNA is TGTGCCAGCAGTTACATCGGCGGGGGGCCTTCCTACGAGCAGTACGTC.

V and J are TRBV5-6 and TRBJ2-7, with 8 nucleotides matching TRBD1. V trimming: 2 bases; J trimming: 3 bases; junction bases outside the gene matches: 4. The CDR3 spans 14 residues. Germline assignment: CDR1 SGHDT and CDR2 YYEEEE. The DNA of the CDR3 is TGTGCCAGCAGCTTTAGGACAGGGAACTACGAGCAGTACTTC. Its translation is CASSFRTGNYEQYF.

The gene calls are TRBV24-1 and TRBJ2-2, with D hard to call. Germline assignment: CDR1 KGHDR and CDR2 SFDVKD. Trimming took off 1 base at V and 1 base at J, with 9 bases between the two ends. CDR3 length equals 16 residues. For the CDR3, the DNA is TGTGCCACCAGTGATTTTGTGGCAGGGAACACCGGGGAGCTGTTTTTT. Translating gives CATSDFVAGNTGELFF.

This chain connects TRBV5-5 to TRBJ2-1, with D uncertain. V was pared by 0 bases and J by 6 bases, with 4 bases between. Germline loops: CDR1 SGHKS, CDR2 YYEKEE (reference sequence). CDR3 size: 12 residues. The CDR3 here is CASSLDSNEQFF. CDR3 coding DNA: TGTGCCAGCAGCTTGGACAGCAATGAGCAGTTCTTC. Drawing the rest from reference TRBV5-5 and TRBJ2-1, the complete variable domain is DAGVTQSPTHLIKTRGQQVTLRCSPISGHKSVSWYQQVLGQGPQFIFQYYEKEERGRGNFPDRFSARQFPNYSSELNVNALLLGDSALYLCASSLDSNEQFFGPGTRLTVL.

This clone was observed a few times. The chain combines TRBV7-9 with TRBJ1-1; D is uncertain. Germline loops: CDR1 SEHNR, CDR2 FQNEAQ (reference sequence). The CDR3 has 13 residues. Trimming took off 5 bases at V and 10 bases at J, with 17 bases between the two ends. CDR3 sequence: CASSQDGPGVAFF. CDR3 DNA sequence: TGTGCCAGCAGCCAAGACGGCCCGGGAGTAGCTTTCTTT.

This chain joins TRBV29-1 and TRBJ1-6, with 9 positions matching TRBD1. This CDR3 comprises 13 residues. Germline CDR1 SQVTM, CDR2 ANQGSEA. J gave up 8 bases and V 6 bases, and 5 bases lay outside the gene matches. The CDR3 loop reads CSVAGDRDSPLHF. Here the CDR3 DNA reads TGCAGCGTCGCAGGGGACAGGGATTCACCCCTCCACTTT.

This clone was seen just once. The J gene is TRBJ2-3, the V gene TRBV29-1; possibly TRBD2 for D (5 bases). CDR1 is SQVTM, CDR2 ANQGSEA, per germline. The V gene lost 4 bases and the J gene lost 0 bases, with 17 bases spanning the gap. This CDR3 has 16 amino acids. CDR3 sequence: CSVGAPSRGSTDTQYF. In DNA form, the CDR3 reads TGCAGCGTTGGGGCCCCTAGCCGAGGTAGCACAGATACGCAGTATTTT.

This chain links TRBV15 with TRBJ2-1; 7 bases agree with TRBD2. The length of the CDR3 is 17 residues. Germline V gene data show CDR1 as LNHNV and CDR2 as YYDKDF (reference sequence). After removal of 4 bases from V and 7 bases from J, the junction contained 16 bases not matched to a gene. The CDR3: CATSKGSPREVQNEQFF. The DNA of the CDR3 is TGTGCCACCAGCAAGGGGTCCCCACGGGAGGTGCAGAATGAGCAGTTCTTC. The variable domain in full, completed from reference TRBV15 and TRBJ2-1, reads DAMVIQNPRYQVTQFGKPVTLSCSQTLNHNVMYWYQQKSSQAPKLLFHYYDKDFNNEADTPDNFQSRRPNTSFCFLDIRSPGLGDTAMYLCATSKGSPREVQNEQFFGPGTRLTVL.

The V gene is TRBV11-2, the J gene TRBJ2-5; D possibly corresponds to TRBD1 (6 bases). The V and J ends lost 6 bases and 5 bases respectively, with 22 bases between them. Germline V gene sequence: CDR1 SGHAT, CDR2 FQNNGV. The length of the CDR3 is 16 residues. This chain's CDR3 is CASSSPQGWFRETQYF. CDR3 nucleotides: TGTGCCAGCAGTTCACCACAGGGTTGGTTCCGGGAGACCCAGTACTTC. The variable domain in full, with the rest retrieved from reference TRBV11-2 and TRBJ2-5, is EAGVAQSPRYKIIEKRQSVAFWCNPISGHATLYWYQQILGQGPKLLIQFQNNGVVDDSQLPKDRFSAERLKGVDSTLKIQPAKLEDSAVYLCASSSPQGWFRETQYFGPGTRLLVL.

The CDR3 spells CASSLGGTGRYEQYF. In DNA, the CDR3 is TGTGCCAGCAGCTTAGGCGGGACAGGACGTTACGAGCAGTACTTC. The chain uses TRBV11-2 and TRBJ2-7, with 8 bases that match TRBD1. Germline V gene data show CDR1 as SGHAT and CDR2 as FQNNGV. V lost 1 base to trimming and J lost 4 bases; unmatched junction nucleotides: 6. This CDR3 contains 15 residues.